This T cell receptor (beta chain) derives from a study of T cells after yellow fever vaccination. Study-wide results and limits: Relatively few clonotypes were ones that appeared in both CD4 and CD8 compartments. Boosting was followed by the reappearance of most primary-vaccination clones (around 95% CD4, 85% to 90% CD8).

Concerning this clonotype itself: Its antigen is unknown.

This CDR3 spans 15 amino acids. CDR1 is MNHEY, CDR2 SVGAGI, per germline. Trimming pared 4 bases from V and 0 bases from J, leaving 13 bases between. TCRdb re-called the 5' RACE reads with MiXCR, one entry per CDR3 protein. This sample has 500,000 to 650,000 distinct CDR3 sequences, with less than 15% found just once. J is TRBJ2-7 and V is TRBV6-5; D not resolved. The source material was PBMCs, sampled on the day of the yellow fever booster vaccination. This clonotype was sampled from a man aged 25-40 years who received the YFV17D yellow fever vaccine. In DNA, the CDR3 is TGTGCCAGCAGTTCCCCTCGACTGAGCTCCTACGAGCAGTACTTC. It encodes CASSSPRLSSYEQYF.